In this sample, the clone carrying this T cell receptor (beta chain) turned up a few times. This entry comes from a study of beta chain features in type 1 diabetes. V lost 3 bases to trimming and J lost 9 bases, with 15 bases between them. The CDR3 length is 14 residues. Germline V gene sequence: CDR1 SGHDN, CDR2 FVKESK. What was sequenced were expressed TCRB transcripts, since all of the isolated RNA had been reverse transcribed. Sequencing used immunoSEQ multiplex PCR; TCRdb keeps in-frame clones, though not all of them. This table holds 450,000 or so clones, about an eighth found once. This chain joins TRBV14 and TRBJ2-1, with D possibly being TRBD2 (7 bases). The sample taken for sequencing was naive CD4+ T cells from blood. The sequence came from a woman aged 18-30 years in good health. DNA for the CDR3: TGTGCCAGCAGCCAGGGGGGGGCCGTAAGTGAGCAGTTCTTC. Translation: CASSQGGAVSEQFF.